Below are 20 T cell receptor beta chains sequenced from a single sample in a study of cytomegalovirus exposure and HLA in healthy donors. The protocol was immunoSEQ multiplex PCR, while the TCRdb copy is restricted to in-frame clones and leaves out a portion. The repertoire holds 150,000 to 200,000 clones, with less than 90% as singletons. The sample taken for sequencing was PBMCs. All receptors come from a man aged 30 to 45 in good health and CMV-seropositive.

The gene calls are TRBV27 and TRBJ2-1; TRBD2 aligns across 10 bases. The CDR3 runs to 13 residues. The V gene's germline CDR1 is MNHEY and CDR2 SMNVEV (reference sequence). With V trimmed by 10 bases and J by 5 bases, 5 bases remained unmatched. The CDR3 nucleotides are TGTGCCACCCGGACTAGCGGTAACAATGAGCAGTTCTTC. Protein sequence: CATRTSGNNEQFF.

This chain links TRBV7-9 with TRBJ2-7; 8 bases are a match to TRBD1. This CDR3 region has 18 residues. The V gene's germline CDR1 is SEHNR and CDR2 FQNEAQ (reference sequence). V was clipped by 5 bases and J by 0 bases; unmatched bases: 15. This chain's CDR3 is CASSAQGDRDRLSYEQYF. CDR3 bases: TGTGCCAGCAGCGCCCAAGGGGACCGGGACAGGCTCTCCTACGAGCAGTACTTC.

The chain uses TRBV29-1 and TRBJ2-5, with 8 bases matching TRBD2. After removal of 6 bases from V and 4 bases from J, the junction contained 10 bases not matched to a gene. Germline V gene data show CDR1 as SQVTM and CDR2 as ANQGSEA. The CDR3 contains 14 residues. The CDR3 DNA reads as TGCAGCGTGGATTGGGGGCGGGGGGCAGAGACCCAGTACTTC. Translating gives CSVDWGRGAETQYF. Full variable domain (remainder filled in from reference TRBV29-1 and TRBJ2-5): SAVISQKPSRDICQRGTSLTIQCQVDSQVTMMFWYRQQPGQSLTLIATANQGSEATYESGFVIDKFPISRPNLTFSTLTVSNMSPEDSSIYLCSVDWGRGAETQYFGPGTRLLVL.

The CDR3 loop reads CASSDPAGGDYNEQFF. The CDR3 bases are TGTGCCAGCAGTGACCCTGCTGGGGGGGATTACAATGAGCAGTTCTTC. The chain uses TRBV6-1 and TRBJ2-1, with 7 bases matching TRBD2. The CDR3 spans 16 residues. Per germline, CDR1 MNHNS and CDR2 SASEGT. With V trimmed by 3 bases and J by 4 bases, 9 bases remained unmatched.

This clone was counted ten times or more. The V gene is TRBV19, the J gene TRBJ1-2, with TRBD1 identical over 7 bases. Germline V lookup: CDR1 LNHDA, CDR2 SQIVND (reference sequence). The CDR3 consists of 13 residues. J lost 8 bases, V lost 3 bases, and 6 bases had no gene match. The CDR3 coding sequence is TGTGCCAGTAGTATGGAACAGGGGAGGGGCTACACCTTC. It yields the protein CASSMEQGRGYTF.

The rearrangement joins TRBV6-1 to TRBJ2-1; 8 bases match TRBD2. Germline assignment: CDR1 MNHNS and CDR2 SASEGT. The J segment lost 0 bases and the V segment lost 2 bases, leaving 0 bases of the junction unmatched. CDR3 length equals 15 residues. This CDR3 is CASSELAGSYNEQFF. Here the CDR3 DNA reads TGTGCCAGCAGTGAACTAGCGGGCTCCTACAATGAGCAGTTCTTC.

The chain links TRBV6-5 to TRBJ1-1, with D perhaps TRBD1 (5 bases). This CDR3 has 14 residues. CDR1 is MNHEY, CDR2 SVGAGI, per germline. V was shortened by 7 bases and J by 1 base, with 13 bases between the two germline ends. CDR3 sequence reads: CASNPWGPNTEAFF. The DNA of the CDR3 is TGTGCCAGCAACCCGTGGGGCCCGAACACTGAAGCTTTCTTT.

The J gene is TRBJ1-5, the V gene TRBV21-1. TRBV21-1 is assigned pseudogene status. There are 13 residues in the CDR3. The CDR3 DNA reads TGTGCCGCGGAATGGAGTGGATATCAGCCCCAGCATTTT. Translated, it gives CAAEWSGYQPQHF.

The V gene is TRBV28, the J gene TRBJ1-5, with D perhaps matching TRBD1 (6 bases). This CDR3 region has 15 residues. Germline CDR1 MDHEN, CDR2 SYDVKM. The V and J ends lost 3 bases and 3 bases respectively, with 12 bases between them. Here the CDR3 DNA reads TGTGCCAGCAGTTTTCTACAGGGAAACAATCAGCCCCAGCATTTT. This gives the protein CASSFLQGNNQPQHF.

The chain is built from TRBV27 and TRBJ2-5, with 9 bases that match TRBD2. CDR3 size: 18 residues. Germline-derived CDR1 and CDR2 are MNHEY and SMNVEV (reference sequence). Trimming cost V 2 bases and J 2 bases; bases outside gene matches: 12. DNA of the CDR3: TGTGCCAGCAGTTTAAGAGTCCGGAGCGGGGGGCCACAAGAGACCCAGTACTTC. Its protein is CASSLRVRSGGPQETQYF.

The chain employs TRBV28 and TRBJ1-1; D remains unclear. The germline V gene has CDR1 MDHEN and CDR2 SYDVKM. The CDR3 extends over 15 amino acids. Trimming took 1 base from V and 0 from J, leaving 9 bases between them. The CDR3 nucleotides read TGTGCCAGCAGTTTATTCGAGGTAATGAACACTGAAGCTTTCTTT. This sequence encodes CASSLFEVMNTEAFF.

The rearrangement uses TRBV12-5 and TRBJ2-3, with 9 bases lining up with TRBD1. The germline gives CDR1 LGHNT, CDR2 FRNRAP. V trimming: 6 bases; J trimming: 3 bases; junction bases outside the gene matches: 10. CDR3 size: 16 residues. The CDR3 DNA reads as TGTGCTAGTGGCCCTTCGACAGGGGGGGAAACAGATACGCAGTATTTT. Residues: CASGPSTGGETDTQYF.

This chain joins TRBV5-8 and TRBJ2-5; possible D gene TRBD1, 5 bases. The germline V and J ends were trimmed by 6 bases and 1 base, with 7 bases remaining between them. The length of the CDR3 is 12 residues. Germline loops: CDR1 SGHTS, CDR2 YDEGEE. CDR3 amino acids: CASTQGQETQYF. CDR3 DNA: TGTGCCAGCACCCAGGGCCAAGAGACCCAGTACTTC.

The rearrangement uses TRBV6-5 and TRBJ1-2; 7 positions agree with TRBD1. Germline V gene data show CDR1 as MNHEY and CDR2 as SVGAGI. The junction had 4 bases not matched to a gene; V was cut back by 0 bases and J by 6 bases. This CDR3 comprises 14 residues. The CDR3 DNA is TGTGCCAGCAGTTACTCACCAGGGGGTGATGGCTACACCTTC. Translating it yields CASSYSPGGDGYTF.

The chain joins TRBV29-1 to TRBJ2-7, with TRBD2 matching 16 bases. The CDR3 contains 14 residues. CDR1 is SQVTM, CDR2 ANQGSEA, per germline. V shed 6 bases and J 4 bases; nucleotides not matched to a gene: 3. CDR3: CSVGTSGRGYEQYF. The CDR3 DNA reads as TGCAGCGTGGGGACTAGCGGGAGGGGTTACGAGCAGTACTTC.

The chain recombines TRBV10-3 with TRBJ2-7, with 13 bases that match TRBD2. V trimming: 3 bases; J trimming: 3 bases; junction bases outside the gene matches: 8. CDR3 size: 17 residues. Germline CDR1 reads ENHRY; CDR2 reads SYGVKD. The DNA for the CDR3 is TGTGCCATCAGTGACTCACAGGGACTAGCGGGAAACTACGAGCAGTACTTC. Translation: CAISDSQGLAGNYEQYF.

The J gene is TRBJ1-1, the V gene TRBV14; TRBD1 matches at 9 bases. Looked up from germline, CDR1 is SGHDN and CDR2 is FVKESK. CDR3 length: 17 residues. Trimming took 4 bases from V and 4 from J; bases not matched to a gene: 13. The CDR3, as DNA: TGTGCCAGCAGCCCGGACAGGGGAGGAATTGCGGCCACTGAAGCTTTCTTT. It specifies CASSPDRGGIAATEAFF.

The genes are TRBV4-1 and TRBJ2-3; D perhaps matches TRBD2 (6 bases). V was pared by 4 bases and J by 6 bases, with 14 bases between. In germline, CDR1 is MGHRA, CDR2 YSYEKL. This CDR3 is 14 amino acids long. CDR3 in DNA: TGCGCCAGCAGCCGGACGGACTACACGGATACGCAGTATTTT. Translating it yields CASSRTDYTDTQYF.

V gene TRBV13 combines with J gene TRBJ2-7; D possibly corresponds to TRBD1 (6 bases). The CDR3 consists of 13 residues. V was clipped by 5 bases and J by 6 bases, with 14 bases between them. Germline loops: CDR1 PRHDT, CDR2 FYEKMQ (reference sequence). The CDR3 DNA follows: TGTGCCAGCAGCGCAACAGGGTACGGCGAGCAGTACTTC. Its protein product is CASSATGYGEQYF. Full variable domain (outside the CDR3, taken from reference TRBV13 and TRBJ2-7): AAGVIQSPRHLIKEKRETATLKCYPIPRHDTVYWYQQGPGQDPQFLISFYEKMQSDKGSIPDRFSAQQFSDYHSELNMSSLELGDSALYFCASSATGYGEQYFGPGTRLTVT.

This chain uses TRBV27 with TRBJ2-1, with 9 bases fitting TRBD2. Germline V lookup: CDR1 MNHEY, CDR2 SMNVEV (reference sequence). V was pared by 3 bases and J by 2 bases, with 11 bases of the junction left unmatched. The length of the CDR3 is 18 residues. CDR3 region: CASSLSPMERGAYNEQFF. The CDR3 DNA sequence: TGTGCCAGCAGTTTGTCCCCAATGGAGCGGGGGGCCTACAATGAGCAGTTCTTC.